In its sample, the clone carrying this T cell receptor beta chain was seen a few times. Its antigen is still unknown. Primers: 60 Vbeta forward and 13 Jbeta reverse. TCRdb's table, derived via immunoSEQ multiplex PCR, lists solely in-frame clones and lacks some. The repertoire holds approximately 170,000 clones, with around 75% as singletons. These data are taken from a study of cytomegalovirus exposure and HLA in healthy donors. About the study: In terms of ancestry, the Caucasian-associated cluster contained roughly 80% of the roughly 400 genotyped donors. Study-level findings and limits: Later genetic work tied a missense DCLRE1C variant to beta-chain V and J trimming.

The CDR3 has 15 residues. Germline-derived CDR1 and CDR2 are MRHNA and SNTAGT. Trimming removed 0 bases from V and 0 bases from J, with 7 bases in between. The sample was PBMCs. The chain uses TRBV6-4 and TRBJ2-3, with D possibly being TRBD2 (5 bases). The receptor was derived from a man between 18 and 29 years old in good health and CMV-seropositive. The CDR3 region is CASSDSTGSTDTQYF. The DNA of the CDR3 is TGTGCCAGCAGTGACTCAACGGGGAGCACAGATACGCAGTATTTT.